The clone carrying this T cell receptor (beta chain) was recorded many times. The antigen is not known. V trimming: 5 bases; J trimming: 2 bases; junction bases outside the gene matches: 9. CDR1 is SEHNR, CDR2 FQNEAQ, per germline (reference sequence). The CDR3 is made up of 16 amino acids. Through Arm-PCR of CDR3 regions and iRepertoire HTBI primers, TCR beta libraries were built. TCRdb re-derived calls from the multiplex PCR reads in MiXCR, one entry per CDR3 protein. The sample yields under 400,000 distinct CDR3 sequences, 16% seen once. These data originate in a study of regulatory T cells in long-lasting Graves disease. Documented time point: newly diagnosed GD, antithyroid drugs for less than 3 months. Generation of the TCR library employed RNA extracted from PBMCs. EDTA tubes held Nine milliliters of peripheral blood from each patient. Study results and limitations: TCR diversity was lower in persistent Graves' patients than in newly diagnosed ones. A reduction in accuracy may have resulted from the small sample size.

The same data also contributed to another study, on T cells in Graves' hyperthyroidism and ophthalmopathy.

The chain recombines TRBV7-9 with TRBJ2-5; 9 bases agree with TRBD1. Here the sequenced sample was peripheral blood mononuclear cells (PBMCs), taken at new diagnosis, from a patient treated with antithyroid drugs. The TCR was taken from a man aged 35 to 55 with Graves disease. The chain's CDR3 is CASSTDRGNLQETQYF. Written as DNA, the CDR3 is TGTGCCAGCAGCACGGACAGGGGAAATCTACAAGAGACCCAGTACTTC.